This T cell receptor (beta chain) was found in a study of CD8 T cells in Susac syndrome (dated by TCRdb to about 2019). Study-level background: Among the sequenced Susac syndrome patients, more than 5 had clinically active disease and eight were in clinical remission. The study used repertoire sequencing to test whether antigen drove CD8+ T cell activation and differentiation in Susac syndrome. At blood withdrawal, Susac syndrome patients were therapy-naive, treated with corticosteroids (with IVIg additionally given to some), or treated with IVIg alone.

Peripheral blood CD8+ and CD4+ T cells from healthy donors, Susac syndrome patients and multiple sclerosis patients were profiled by high-throughput TCR beta sequencing. The Susac syndrome patients fulfilled recently defined diagnostic criteria for definite or probable disease. Bulk CD8+ and CD4+ T cells were purified by magnetic negative isolation, while CD8+ TEMRA cells were enriched using FACS. Blood was drawn into EDTA tubes, processed within 24 hours, and PBMCs were isolated by density gradient centrifugation. PBMCs intended for TCR sequencing were frozen in liquid nitrogen and were later thawed in a 37 degrees C water bath. The sorted or isolated CD4+, CD8+ and CD8+ TEMRA cells reached a purity of at least 90%. Points on this clonotype: Its recognized antigen is unknown. Base qualities were left out, and no much larger clone turns up one base away.

RNA was extracted using the RNeasy kit, and about 0.45 to 1 ug of the RNA was reverse transcribed with random hexamers. TCR beta CDR3 regions were amplified with the immunoSEQ multiplex PCR assay covering 54 Vbeta and 13 Jbeta segments. PCR amplification bias was corrected by using a synthetic template baseline for primer optimization and computational correction. Per the original workflow: Only productive sequences were kept, with reads annotated to V, D and J genes according to IMGT and analyzed in immunoSEQ Analyzer. Clonality was computed as one minus Shannon entropy normalized by log2 of the number of productive unique sequences. For each patient and control, public and private clones were evaluated within the 100 most prevalent clones. Clones were defined as Susac-specific when absent from the healthy and MS cohorts, from about 1,100 published viral clones and from other ImmuneACCESS disease sequences. The public sequencing data were trimmed at Q25 with fastp and processed into clonotypes with MiXCR by TCRdb, which kept only in-frame beta chains. Rows are combined by CDR3 protein, so each entry shows the most common genes and DNA. The V and J calls reflect TCRdb's pipeline rather than the authors' work. A total of 170,000 or so distinct CDR3 sequences appear in this sample, around 95% of them only once. The ten largest make up around 0.12% of the sample.

Points the paper makes about the study in general: No clonal expansion was detected in the CD4+ T cell repertoire of Susac syndrome patients. The number of individuals in the TCR sequencing and HLA analysis was recognized as being relatively small.

Taken from cysteine to phenylalanine, the CDR3 has 13 residues. The DNA shown is the 39-base CDR3, in frame from base 1. At the junction V is shortened by 6 bases and J by 2 bases, with 10 bases in between. CDR1 MNHEY and CDR2 SVGAGI are derived from the germline V gene. The receptor was derived from a human donor with Susac syndrome. The chain joins TRBV6-5 to TRBJ1-2; no D gene call is confident. The sequenced sample consisted of CD4+ T cells from PBMCs. CDR3 protein: CASSRLPNYGYTF. At the DNA level, the sequence is TGTGCCAGCAGCCGACTTCCCAACTATGGCTACACCTTC.